The 19 T cell receptor beta chains in this list originate from one sample, sequenced in a study of blood T cell repertoires in COVID-19 (dated by TCRdb to 2020 to 2022). Library preparation employed the immunoSEQ multiplex PCR assay. TCRdb mirrors the immuneACCESS table, restricted to in-frame sequences. Some clones are absent from its copies; in checked studies, under half trace to an unresolved V gene, and the reason for the others is unknown. Present in this sample are about 180,000 clones, roughly 84% of which were seen just once. The leading ten clones occupy around 7% of the sample. Sequenced: peripheral blood. These receptor sequences come from a woman between 40 and 55 years old with COVID-19, enrolled during active disease.

This chain connects TRBV5-1 to TRBJ2-1, with 10 bases identical to TRBD2. This CDR3 has 13 amino acids. Germline V gives CDR1 SGHRS, CDR2 YFSETQ. Trimming removed 6 bases from V and 7 bases from J; junction bases left unmatched: 4. CDR3 coding DNA: TGCGCCAGCACTAAGCGGGGGGGAAATGAGCAGTTCTTC. It specifies CASTKRGGNEQFF. Based on the CDR3 plus reference TRBV5-1 and TRBJ2-1, the full variable domain is KAGVTQTPRYLIKTRGQQVTLSCSPISGHRSVSWYQQTPGQGLQFLFEYFSETQRNKGNFPGRFSGRQFSNSRSEMNVSTLELGDSALYLCASTKRGGNEQFFGPGTRLTVL.

V and J are TRBV19 and TRBJ1-4, with 8 bases fitting TRBD1. This CDR3 has 18 amino acids. CDR1 is LNHDA and CDR2 is SQIVND in the germline V gene (reference sequence). V was pared by 5 bases and J by 2 bases, with 13 bases of the junction left unmatched. This chain's CDR3 is CASSFAGTGERTNEKLFF. The CDR3 DNA reads as TGTGCCAGTAGTTTTGCCGGGACAGGAGAAAGGACTAATGAAAAACTGTTTTTT.

This chain joins TRBV7-2 and TRBJ1-2; 9 bases map to TRBD1. Losses at the gene ends were 2 bases for V and 2 bases for J; bases not matched to a gene: 3. The V gene's germline CDR1 is SGHTA and CDR2 FQGNSA. The CDR3 sequence is 15 residues long. The CDR3 DNA is TGTGCCAGCAGCTTACCCGGACAGGGGAACTATGGCTACACCTTC. It specifies CASSLPGQGNYGYTF.

This clone was detected ten times or more. V usage is TRBV5-1 and J usage is TRBJ1-6; 8 nucleotides line up with TRBD1. The germline V gene has CDR1 SGHRS and CDR2 YFSETQ. CDR3 length: 15 residues. V shed 0 bases and J 10 bases; nucleotides not matched to a gene: 6. The CDR3 here is CASSLAGQGRSPLHF. CDR3 in DNA: TGCGCCAGCAGCTTGGCCGGACAGGGAAGGTCACCCCTCCACTTT.

The rearrangement uses TRBV3-1 (or the pseudogene TRBV3-2) and TRBJ2-5, with 8 bases that match TRBD2. This CDR3 region has 15 residues. The V segment lost 1 base and the J segment 6 bases; nucleotides outside the gene matches: 7. Per the germline V gene, CDR1 is LGHDT and CDR2 is YNNKEL (reference sequence). The CDR3, as DNA: TGTGCCAGCAGCCAAGGTAGCGGGGCCCGGAAGACCCAGTACTTC. Translating it yields CASSQGSGARKTQYF.

V is TRBV9 and J is TRBJ2-3; 7 bases agree with TRBD2. This CDR3 is 15 amino acids long. The germline V gene has CDR1 SGDLS and CDR2 YYNGEE. V gave up 1 base and J gave up 5 bases; unmatched junction bases: 7. CDR3 region: CASSVFAGEGDTQYF. CDR3 nucleotide sequence: TGTGCCAGCAGCGTATTCGCGGGAGAAGGAGATACGCAGTATTTT.

This clone was detected once. The chain joins TRBV4-1 to TRBJ2-1; perhaps TRBD1 as D (6 bases). The CDR3 contains 15 residues. Trimming cost V 4 bases and J 7 bases, with 17 bases left between them. The germline V gene has CDR1 MGHRA and CDR2 YSYEKL. The CDR3 coding sequence is TGCGCCAGCAGCCCCTCCTTGGTGAGGGGGAATGAGCAGTTCTTC. Its translation is CASSPSLVRGNEQFF.

V and J are TRBV19 and TRBJ1-1; 11 bases are shared with TRBD1. This CDR3 is built from 20 residues. The germline V gene encodes CDR1 LNHDA and CDR2 SQIVND (reference sequence). V dropped 7 bases and J dropped 3; count of bases not matched to a gene: 22. CDR3 coding DNA: TGTGCCAGTACCGGATGGAAAGGGACAGGGGGTAAATTTGGGTACACTGAAGCTTTCTTT. Its protein product is CASTGWKGTGGKFGYTEAFF.

This clone was observed a handful of times. The V and J genes are TRBV13 and TRBJ2-7; TRBD2 matches 15 bases. The CDR3 is made up of 18 amino acids. V shed 5 bases and J 7 bases; nucleotides not matched to a gene: 15. Germline lookup yields CDR1 PRHDT and CDR2 FYEKMQ (reference sequence). CDR3 sequence: CASSTSWTSGRASWEQYF. CDR3 DNA: TGTGCCAGCAGCACCTCATGGACTAGCGGGAGGGCCTCGTGGGAGCAGTACTTC.

The genes are TRBV7-6 and TRBJ2-7, with a weak D call TRBD2 (5 bases). The V end lost 5 bases, the J end lost 1 base, and 18 bases lay between the germline ends. This CDR3 region has 16 residues. Germline CDR1 is SGHVS and CDR2 is FNYEAQ. CDR3 nucleotide sequence: TGTGCCAGCAGCCCAACCGACCGCGGGCCTTCCTACGAGCAGTACTTC. Protein sequence: CASSPTDRGPSYEQYF.

The chain carries TRBV28 and TRBJ1-2, with D possibly being TRBD1 (6 bases). From germline, CDR1 is MDHEN and CDR2 SYDVKM. The CDR3 is 17 residues long. With 8 bases removed from V and 0 bases from J, the gap between germline ends came to 22 bases. Here the CDR3 reads CASSSGALPSTNYGYTF. For the CDR3, the DNA is TGTGCCAGCTCGTCAGGGGCGTTACCGTCAACTAACTATGGCTACACCTTC.

The genes are TRBV18 and TRBJ1-1; D is undetermined. The CDR3 is 13 residues long. Germline V gene lookup returns CDR1 KGHSH and CDR2 LQKENI. V lost 3 bases and J lost 8, with 13 bases in between. CDR3 nucleotide sequence: TGTGCCAGCTCACCGGGCTCGCTGTCCGAAGCTTTCTTT. Protein product: CASSPGSLSEAFF. Variable domain in full (rest from reference TRBV18 and TRBJ1-1): NAGVMQNPRHLVRRRGQEARLRCSPMKGHSHVYWYRQLPEEGLKFMVYLQKENIIDESGMPKERFSAEFPKEGPSILRIQQVVRGDSAAYFCASSPGSLSEAFFGQGTRLTVV.

This chain joins TRBV5-1 and TRBJ2-6; no firm D call. Trimming left V 1 base short and J 1 base short, with 15 bases between. CDR3 length equals 18 residues. Germline V gives CDR1 SGHRS, CDR2 YFSETQ. Here the CDR3 DNA reads TGCGCCAGCAGCTTGTTTTACCCTCTCGGGTCTGGGGCCAACGTCCTGACTTTC. Translated: CASSLFYPLGSGANVLTF.

The V gene is TRBV7-9, the J gene TRBJ1-2; possibly TRBD1 for D (5 bases). This CDR3 contains 16 residues. Germline V CDR1 and CDR2: SEHNR, FQNEAQ (reference sequence). The V gene lost 5 bases and the J gene lost 4 bases, with 20 bases spanning the gap. The CDR3 bases are TGTGCCAGCAGCCCCCCCGCAGGGAACACTGGCTATGGCTACACCTTC. This translates into CASSPPAGNTGYGYTF.

The rearrangement joins TRBV6-5 to TRBJ2-3, with 11 bases lining up with TRBD2. V was clipped by 4 bases and J by 6 bases; unmatched bases: 9. The CDR3 covers 16 residues. The germline V gene has CDR1 MNHEY and CDR2 SVGAGI. In nucleotides, the CDR3 is TGTGCCAGCAGTTCCTTATTAGCGGGGGGGAAGGATACGCAGTATTTT. This translates into CASSSLLAGGKDTQYF.

The CDR3 here is CASSSQGSTDTQYF. CDR3 bases: TGTGCCAGCAGCTCACAGGGGTCCACAGATACGCAGTATTTT. V and J are TRBV7-3 and TRBJ2-3, with 7 bases that match TRBD1. This CDR3 spans 14 amino acids. CDR1 SGHTA and CDR2 FQGTGA come from the germline V gene. V shed 4 bases, J shed 2 bases, and the junction held 3 bases outside the gene matches. The variable domain in full, completed from reference TRBV7-3 and TRBJ2-3, reads GAGVSQTPSNKVTEKGKYVELRCDPISGHTALYWYRQSLGQGPEFLIYFQGTGAADDSGLPNDRFFAVRPEGSVSTLKIQRTERGDSAVYLCASSSQGSTDTQYFGPGTRLTVL.

The rearrangement links TRBV5-6 to TRBJ1-5, with 8 bases identical to TRBD1. The germline V gene has CDR1 SGHDT and CDR2 YYEEEE. The junction had 8 bases not matched to a gene; V was cut back by 4 bases and J by 2 bases. The CDR3 runs to 16 residues. In DNA form, the CDR3 reads TGTGCCAGCAGCGGGACCGGGACAGGACGCAATCAGCCCCAGCATTTT. This codes for CASSGTGTGRNQPQHF.

In its sample, this clone was seen once. The chain is built from TRBV5-1 and TRBJ2-3; D not resolved. The germline V gene has CDR1 SGHRS and CDR2 YFSETQ. The CDR3 runs 13 residues. The germline V and J ends were trimmed by 2 bases and 6 bases, with 10 bases remaining between them. The CDR3 spells CASSFGALDTQYF. The CDR3 nucleotides read TGCGCCAGCAGCTTTGGAGCGTTGGATACGCAGTATTTT.

The chain uses TRBV11-2 and TRBJ2-1; TRBD2 agrees at 13 bases. The V gene's germline CDR1 is SGHAT and CDR2 FQNNGV. J lost 15 bases, V lost 0 bases, and 11 bases had no gene match. CDR3 length: 16 amino acids. The CDR3 here is CASSLDLGTSGGAVFF. CDR3 coding DNA: TGTGCCAGCAGCTTAGATCTAGGAACTAGCGGGGGGGCAGTGTTCTTC.